Listed here are 2 T cell receptor beta chains from one sample, sequenced in a study of early stage breast cancer tumors. Measured with immunoSEQ multiplex PCR; TCRdb has only the in-frame clones, and not every one. The sample has 15,000 or so clones; about 81% are singletons. Material for sequencing was normal breast tissue next to the tumor. All receptors derive from a young adult with breast cancer.

This clone has only one observation. J is TRBJ1-1 and V is TRBV25-1, with D maybe TRBD1 (5 bases). V shed 3 bases and J shed 8 bases, with 13 bases lying between them. Germline lookup yields CDR1 MGHDK and CDR2 SYGVNS. The CDR3 extends over 13 amino acids. CDR3 protein: CASSDSIRAEAFF. DNA for the CDR3: TGTGCCAGCAGTGATTCCATCAGGGCGGAAGCTTTCTTT. The full variable domain, with the rest looked up from reference TRBV25-1 and TRBJ1-1, is EADIYQTPRYLVIGTGKKITLECSQTMGHDKMYWYQQDPGMELHLIHYSYGVNSTEKGDLSSESTVSRIRTEHFPLTLESARPSHTSQYLCASSDSIRAEAFFGQGTRLTVV.

This chain joins TRBV6-5 and TRBJ2-3; D gene ambiguous. The CDR3 is made up of 11 amino acids. The V and J ends lost 10 bases and 4 bases respectively, with 9 bases between them. Germline V lookup: CDR1 MNHEY, CDR2 SVGAGI. The chain's CDR3 is CAIGVPDTQYF. CDR3 bases: TGTGCCATTGGGGTCCCAGATACGCAGTATTTT.